The rows below give T cell receptor beta chains drawn from one sample of a study of cytomegalovirus exposure and HLA in healthy donors. The method was immunoSEQ multiplex PCR; TCRdb's version includes in-frame clones alone and lacks a portion of them. The table has roughly 150,000 clones, less than 10% seen once. Input material: PBMCs. The receptors shown here come from a man aged 45-60 years in good health and CMV-seronegative. CDR3s include the opening cysteine and the closing phenylalanine or tryptophan. The order of the fields is V gene, clone size, D gene, J gene, CDR3 DNA, CDR3 protein. D genes are given only for firm matches. Rows may omit the clone size; those that give it use once, few, many or a size class.

v_call: TRBV29-1
clone_size: few
d_call: NA
j_call: TRBJ1-5
cdr3_nt: TGCAGCGTTGTGGCAGGGGATCAGCCCCAGCATTTT
cdr3_aa: CSVVAGDQPQHF

v_call: TRBV10-3
clone_size: NA
d_call: TRBD1
j_call: TRBJ1-2
cdr3_nt: TGTGCCATCAGCCGGACAGGCGCTAACTATGGCTACACCTTC
cdr3_aa: CAISRTGANYGYTF

v_call: TRBV11-2
clone_size: NA
d_call: NA
j_call: TRBJ2-1
cdr3_nt: TGTGCCAGCAGCTTACCGGTCGGGGTAGGTGAGCAGTTCTTC
cdr3_aa: CASSLPVGVGEQFF

v_call: TRBV2
clone_size: NA
d_call: NA
j_call: TRBJ1-1
cdr3_nt: TGTGCCAGCAGTGCCGGGGTAACTGAAGCTTTCTTT
cdr3_aa: CASSAGVTEAFF

v_call: TRBV11-2
clone_size: few
d_call: NA
j_call: TRBJ2-2
cdr3_nt: TGTGCCGGGACTGGGTCGAACACCGGGGAGCTGTTTTTT
cdr3_aa: CAGTGSNTGELFF

v_call: TRBV11-2
clone_size: NA
d_call: NA
j_call: TRBJ2-5
cdr3_nt: TGTGCCAGCAGGAGTCGGGAGACCCAGTACTTC
cdr3_aa: CASRSRETQYF

v_call: TRBV7-3
clone_size: NA
d_call: TRBD1
j_call: TRBJ2-5
cdr3_nt: TGTGCCAGCAGCCAGAACAGGGGGCAAGAGACCCAGTACTTC
cdr3_aa: CASSQNRGQETQYF

v_call: TRBV5-1
clone_size: NA
d_call: NA
j_call: TRBJ2-5
cdr3_nt: TGCGCCAGCAGCTCCTCAACACTAGACTTCCAAGAGACCCAGTACTTC
cdr3_aa: CASSSSTLDFQETQYF

v_call: TRBV16
clone_size: NA
d_call: TRBD2
j_call: TRBJ2-5
cdr3_nt: TGTGCCAGCAGCCCCGAAAGAGCGGGGGGAGAGACCCAGTACTTC
cdr3_aa: CASSPERAGGETQYF

v_call: TRBV6-5
clone_size: many
d_call: NA
j_call: TRBJ2-7
cdr3_nt: TGTGCCAGCAGTTCACCTTTGGACTCTCCCTACGAGCAGTACTTC
cdr3_aa: CASSSPLDSPYEQYF

v_call: TRBV6-7
clone_size: few
d_call: NA
j_call: TRBJ2-4
cdr3_nt: TGTGCCAGCAGTTACTCAAACAGGGCCGAGGCCAAAAACATTCAGTACTTC
cdr3_aa: CASSYSNRAEAKNIQYF

v_call: TRBV19
clone_size: NA
d_call: TRBD2
j_call: TRBJ2-3
cdr3_nt: TGTGCCAGTAGCGGTCTCGGACTAGCGGGAGCAGCAGATACGCAGTATTTT
cdr3_aa: CASSGLGLAGAADTQYF

v_call: TRBV5-1
clone_size: NA
d_call: NA
j_call: TRBJ2-7
cdr3_nt: TGCGCCAGCAGCTTGGGGTTCGGGTCCGGGGTCGCCTACGAGCAGTACTTC
cdr3_aa: CASSLGFGSGVAYEQYF

v_call: TRBV5-1
clone_size: NA
d_call: NA
j_call: TRBJ1-1
cdr3_nt: TGCGCCAGCAGCCCCAGGGGCTATGCGAACACTGAAGCTTTCTTT
cdr3_aa: CASSPRGYANTEAFF

v_call: TRBV25-1
clone_size: few
d_call: NA
j_call: TRBJ1-5
cdr3_nt: TGTGCCAGCAGTGTCTCAGGGGTGAATCAGCCCCAGCATTTT
cdr3_aa: CASSVSGVNQPQHF

v_call: TRBV9
clone_size: few
d_call: NA
j_call: TRBJ2-7
cdr3_nt: TGTGCCAGCAGCGCTACAACTACAGGCTCCTACGAGCAGTACTTC
cdr3_aa: CASSATTTGSYEQYF

v_call: TRBV7-7
clone_size: few
d_call: TRBD2
j_call: TRBJ2-7
cdr3_nt: TGTGCTAGCAGCTCCCCGGGGGGGCCCTACGAGCAGTACTTC
cdr3_aa: CASSSPGGPYEQYF

v_call: TRBV27
clone_size: few
d_call: NA
j_call: TRBJ2-7
cdr3_nt: TGTGCCAGCGCTACCGGGTCGTACGAGCAGTACTTC
cdr3_aa: CASATGSYEQYF

v_call: TRBV25-1
clone_size: NA
d_call: TRBD1
j_call: TRBJ1-2
cdr3_nt: TGTGCCAGCACTAAAGCCGGGACAGAATACTATGGCTACACCTTC
cdr3_aa: CASTKAGTEYYGYTF

v_call: TRBV6-5
clone_size: few
d_call: NA
j_call: TRBJ2-3
cdr3_nt: TGTGCCAGCAGTTATTGGGGGGGCCGTAGCACAGATACGCAGTATTTT
cdr3_aa: CASSYWGGRSTDTQYF

v_call: TRBV5-1
clone_size: NA
d_call: TRBD2
j_call: TRBJ2-4
cdr3_nt: TGCGCCAGCAGCGCGGGACTAGCGGGAGGGCTAGCCAAAAACATTCAGTACTTC
cdr3_aa: CASSAGLAGGLAKNIQYF

v_call: TRBV10-1
clone_size: NA
d_call: TRBD1
j_call: TRBJ1-1
cdr3_nt: TGCGCCAGCAGTGATCCCAGGGGGAAGAACACTGAAGCTTTCTTT
cdr3_aa: CASSDPRGKNTEAFF

v_call: TRBV5-1
clone_size: few
d_call: NA
j_call: TRBJ1-2
cdr3_nt: TGCGCCAGCAGCGTGACTCCGCCGACCAACTATGGCTACACCTTC
cdr3_aa: CASSVTPPTNYGYTF

v_call: TRBV6-1
clone_size: NA
d_call: TRBD2
j_call: TRBJ2-2
cdr3_nt: TGTGCCAGCAGTGAACTAGCGGGGAACACCGGGGAGCTGTTTTTT
cdr3_aa: CASSELAGNTGELFF

v_call: TRBV30
clone_size: NA
d_call: NA
j_call: TRBJ1-1
cdr3_nt: TGTGCCTGGAGTGGACAGACGAACACTGAAGCTTTCTTT
cdr3_aa: CAWSGQTNTEAFF

v_call: TRBV6-5
clone_size: few
d_call: TRBD2
j_call: TRBJ2-1
cdr3_nt: TGTGCCAGCACCAGACTAGCGGGGGACAATGAGCAGTTCTTC
cdr3_aa: CASTRLAGDNEQFF

v_call: TRBV2
clone_size: NA
d_call: TRBD1
j_call: TRBJ1-5
cdr3_nt: TGTGCCAGCAGTGAAGCTACAGGGGGGAGGGCCCAGCATTTT
cdr3_aa: CASSEATGGRAQHF

v_call: TRBV7-8
clone_size: NA
d_call: NA
j_call: TRBJ1-3
cdr3_nt: TGTGCCAGCAGCAGCCCCCGCAGGTTCTCTGGAAACACCATATATTTT
cdr3_aa: CASSSPRRFSGNTIYF

v_call: TRBV29-1
clone_size: NA
d_call: TRBD1
j_call: TRBJ2-1
cdr3_nt: TGCAGCGTCAGGGACAGGGGGCCGTTCAATGAGCAGTTCTTC
cdr3_aa: CSVRDRGPFNEQFF

v_call: TRBV2
clone_size: NA
d_call: TRBD2
j_call: TRBJ2-7
cdr3_nt: TGTGCCAGCAAGGAACCGGGACTAGCCTACGAGCAGTACTTC
cdr3_aa: CASKEPGLAYEQYF

v_call: TRBV6-6
clone_size: few
d_call: NA
j_call: TRBJ1-2
cdr3_nt: TGTGCCAGCAGGGCACCCCAGGGCTATGGCTACACCTTC
cdr3_aa: CASRAPQGYGYTF

v_call: TRBV7-4
clone_size: few
d_call: TRBD1
j_call: TRBJ2-2
cdr3_nt: TGTGCCAGCAGCCCCGGGACAGTATCCACCGGGGAGCTGTTTTTT
cdr3_aa: CASSPGTVSTGELFF

v_call: TRBV19
clone_size: few
d_call: NA
j_call: TRBJ1-6
cdr3_nt: TGTGCCAGTAGTATAGGAGCCAGGGGAAATTCACCCCTCCACTTT
cdr3_aa: CASSIGARGNSPLHF

v_call: TRBV19
clone_size: NA
d_call: TRBD1
j_call: TRBJ2-7
cdr3_nt: TGTGCCAGTAGTCCCGATCGGGGGACAGGATTCTACGAGCAGTACTTC
cdr3_aa: CASSPDRGTGFYEQYF

v_call: TRBV30
clone_size: few
d_call: NA
j_call: TRBJ1-6
cdr3_nt: TGTGCCTGGAGTCAGGGTTTCTCCTATAATTCACCCCTCCACTTT
cdr3_aa: CAWSQGFSYNSPLHF

v_call: TRBV7-2
clone_size: NA
d_call: NA
j_call: TRBJ2-2
cdr3_nt: TGTGCCAGCAGCTCTCTCCAGGGGACCGGGGAGCTGTTTTTT
cdr3_aa: CASSSLQGTGELFF

v_call: TRBV12-5
clone_size: few
d_call: TRBD1
j_call: TRBJ2-2
cdr3_nt: TGTGCTAGTGGCGGGACAGGGTTCACCGGGGAGCTGTTTTTT
cdr3_aa: CASGGTGFTGELFF

v_call: TRBV11-2
clone_size: NA
d_call: TRBD1
j_call: TRBJ1-2
cdr3_nt: TGTGCCAGCAGCTCGGGACAGGGGGCTTACTTC
cdr3_aa: CASSSGQGAYF

v_call: TRBV6-5
clone_size: NA
d_call: NA
j_call: TRBJ2-1
cdr3_nt: TGTGCCAGCAGTTACGGGGCCAGAAGCTCCTACAATGAGCAGTTCTTC
cdr3_aa: CASSYGARSSYNEQFF

v_call: TRBV6-6
clone_size: NA
d_call: NA
j_call: TRBJ2-7
cdr3_nt: TGTGCCAGCAGCTGGACAGTGAACGAGCAGTACTTC
cdr3_aa: CASSWTVNEQYF

v_call: TRBV12-5
clone_size: NA
d_call: NA
j_call: TRBJ2-1
cdr3_nt: TGTGCTAGTGGTTTGGTACAGGGTGGCTCCTACAATGAGCAGTTCTTC
cdr3_aa: CASGLVQGGSYNEQFF

v_call: TRBV28
clone_size: NA
d_call: TRBD1
j_call: TRBJ2-7
cdr3_nt: TGTGCCAGCAGGGGGACAGCAAACCACTACGAGCAGTACTTC
cdr3_aa: CASRGTANHYEQYF

v_call: TRBV13
clone_size: NA
d_call: NA
j_call: TRBJ1-4
cdr3_nt: TGTGCCAGCAGCTTAGGCACGGGGGGCTGGTATGAAAAACTGTTTTTT
cdr3_aa: CASSLGTGGWYEKLFF

v_call: TRBV6-5
clone_size: NA
d_call: NA
j_call: TRBJ2-6
cdr3_nt: TGTGCCTCGGGTGAAATTCCCGGGGCCAACGTCCTGACTTTC
cdr3_aa: CASGEIPGANVLTF

v_call: TRBV6-5
clone_size: NA
d_call: NA
j_call: TRBJ1-2
cdr3_nt: TGTGCCAGCCGTCGGGACTATGGCTACACCTTC
cdr3_aa: CASRRDYGYTF

v_call: TRBV7-9
clone_size: NA
d_call: TRBD2
j_call: TRBJ2-3
cdr3_nt: TGTGCCAGCAGCTCCACCCGGCTAGCGGGAGGACAAGATACGCAGTATTTT
cdr3_aa: CASSSTRLAGGQDTQYF

v_call: TRBV5-5
clone_size: NA
d_call: NA
j_call: TRBJ2-7
cdr3_nt: TGTGCCAGCAGCTTGGCAACTGACAGACTCTCCTACGAGCAGTACTTC
cdr3_aa: CASSLATDRLSYEQYF

v_call: TRBV6-4
clone_size: medium-sized
d_call: NA
j_call: TRBJ1-1
cdr3_nt: TGTGCCAGCAGTGAGGGCAGGGAATTGAGCACTGAAGCTTTCTTT
cdr3_aa: CASSEGRELSTEAFF

v_call: TRBV6-5
clone_size: few
d_call: NA
j_call: TRBJ1-2
cdr3_nt: TGTGCCAGCAGTTATTCCAGGGGCTATGGCTACACCTTC
cdr3_aa: CASSYSRGYGYTF

v_call: TRBV4-1
clone_size: few
d_call: TRBD1
j_call: TRBJ2-7
cdr3_nt: TGCGCCAGCAGCCAGGGCCCGGGACAGACCATCTACGAGCAGTACTTC
cdr3_aa: CASSQGPGQTIYEQYF

v_call: TRBV30
clone_size: NA
d_call: TRBD2
j_call: TRBJ2-3
cdr3_nt: TGTGCCTGGAGTAGTCTAGCGGGCACAGATACGCAGTATTTT
cdr3_aa: CAWSSLAGTDTQYF

v_call: TRBV7-6
clone_size: few
d_call: TRBD1
j_call: TRBJ2-2
cdr3_nt: TGTGCCAGCAGCGCGGGACAGGGGGATCAGTCCGGGGAGCTGTTTTTT
cdr3_aa: CASSAGQGDQSGELFF

v_call: TRBV2
clone_size: NA
d_call: TRBD2
j_call: TRBJ2-7
cdr3_nt: TGTGCCAGCATTACGAGACTGGGTAGCGGGAGGGCCGATGGGTACGAGCAGTACTTC
cdr3_aa: CASITRLGSGRADGYEQYF

v_call: TRBV5-4
clone_size: few
d_call: TRBD1
j_call: TRBJ1-1
cdr3_nt: TGTGCCAGCAGCTTGAGGACAGGGGGCCAAACTGAAGCTTTCTTT
cdr3_aa: CASSLRTGGQTEAFF

v_call: TRBV29-1
clone_size: few
d_call: NA
j_call: TRBJ2-5
cdr3_nt: TGCAGCGCTACTATCGCCGGGGAGACCCAGTACTTC
cdr3_aa: CSATIAGETQYF

v_call: TRBV7-2
clone_size: few
d_call: NA
j_call: TRBJ2-7
cdr3_nt: TGTGCCAGCAGCTTAGGGACTACTCTCTCCTTC
cdr3_aa: CASSLGTTLSF

v_call: TRBV5-1
clone_size: NA
d_call: TRBD2
j_call: TRBJ2-2
cdr3_nt: TGCGCCAGCAGCCTTAGCGGGTTGTTAACCGGCGGGGAGCTGTTTTTT
cdr3_aa: CASSLSGLLTGGELFF

v_call: TRBV5-1
clone_size: NA
d_call: NA
j_call: TRBJ2-4
cdr3_nt: TGCGCCAGCAGCCCAAACCCGGCCGTCGGGGTTCAGTACTTC
cdr3_aa: CASSPNPAVGVQYF

v_call: TRBV4-2
clone_size: NA
d_call: TRBD2
j_call: TRBJ2-5
cdr3_nt: TGTGCCAGCAGCCAAACTAGCGGAGAGACCCAGTACTTC
cdr3_aa: CASSQTSGETQYF

v_call: TRBV6-5
clone_size: few
d_call: NA
j_call: TRBJ1-2
cdr3_nt: TGTGCCAGCAAGGTCCGGGCGGGCGGCTACACCTTC
cdr3_aa: CASKVRAGGYTF